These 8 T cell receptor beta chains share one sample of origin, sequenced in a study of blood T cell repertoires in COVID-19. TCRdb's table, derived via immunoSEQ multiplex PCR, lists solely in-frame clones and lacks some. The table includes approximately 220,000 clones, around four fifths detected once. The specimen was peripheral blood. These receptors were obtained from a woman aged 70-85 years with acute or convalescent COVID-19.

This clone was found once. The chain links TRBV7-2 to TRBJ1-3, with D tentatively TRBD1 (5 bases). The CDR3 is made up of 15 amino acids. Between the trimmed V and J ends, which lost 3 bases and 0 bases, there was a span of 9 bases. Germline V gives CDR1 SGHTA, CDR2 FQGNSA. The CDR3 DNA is TGTGCCAGCAGCTTTGGGGCCAACTCTGGAAACACCATATATTTT. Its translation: CASSFGANSGNTIYF.

DNA for the CDR3: TGTGCCAGCAGTTTAACAAGGACAGGGGTTATCGGGCAGTACTTC. Translated: CASSLTRTGVIGQYF. The rearrangement links TRBV27 to TRBJ2-7; 9 nucleotides align to TRBD1. CDR1 and CDR2 (germline): MNHEY, SMNVEV (reference sequence). V lost 2 bases to trimming and J lost 9 bases; unmatched junction nucleotides: 11. The CDR3 is made up of 15 amino acids.

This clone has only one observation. CDR3 region: CASSLQPGSTDTQYF. The CDR3 DNA reads as TGCGCCAGCAGCTTGCAACCGGGGAGCACAGATACGCAGTATTTT. The chain couples TRBV5-1 to TRBJ2-3, with D possibly TRBD2 on 5 matching bases. Trimming pared 1 base from V and 0 bases from J, leaving 9 bases between. In germline, CDR1 is SGHRS, CDR2 YFSETQ. The CDR3 covers 15 residues.

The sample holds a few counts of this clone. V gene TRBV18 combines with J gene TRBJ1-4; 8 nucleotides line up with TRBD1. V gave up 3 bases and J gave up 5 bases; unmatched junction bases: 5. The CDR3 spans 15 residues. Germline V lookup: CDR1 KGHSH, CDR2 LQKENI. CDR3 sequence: CASSPSRTGNEKLFF. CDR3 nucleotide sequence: TGTGCCAGCTCACCCAGCAGGACAGGGAATGAAAAACTGTTTTTT.

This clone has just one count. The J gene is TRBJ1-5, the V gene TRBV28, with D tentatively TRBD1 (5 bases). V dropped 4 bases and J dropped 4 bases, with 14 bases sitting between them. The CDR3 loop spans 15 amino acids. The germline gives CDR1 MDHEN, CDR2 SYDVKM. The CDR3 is CASSSMGGDNQPQHF. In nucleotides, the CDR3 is TGTGCCAGCAGTTCCATGGGGGGGGATAATCAGCCCCAGCATTTT.

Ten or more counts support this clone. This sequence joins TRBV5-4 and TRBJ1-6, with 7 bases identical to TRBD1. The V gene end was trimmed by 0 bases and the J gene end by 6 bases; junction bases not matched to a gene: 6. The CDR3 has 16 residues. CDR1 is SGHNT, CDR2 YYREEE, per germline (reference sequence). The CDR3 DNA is TGTGCCAGCAGCTTGGGGCGACAGGGAGGTAATTCACCCCTCCACTTT. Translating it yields CASSLGRQGGNSPLHF. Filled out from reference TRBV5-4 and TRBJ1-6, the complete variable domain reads ETGVTQSPTHLIKTRGQQVTLRCSSQSGHNTVSWYQQALGQGPQFIFQYYREEENGRGNFPPRFSGLQFPNYSSELNVNALELDDSALYLCASSLGRQGGNSPLHFGNGTRLTVT.

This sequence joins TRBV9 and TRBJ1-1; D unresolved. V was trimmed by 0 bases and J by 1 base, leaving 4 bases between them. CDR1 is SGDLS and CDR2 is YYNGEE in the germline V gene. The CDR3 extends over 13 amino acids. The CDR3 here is CASSVAQNTEAFF. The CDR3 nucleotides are TGTGCCAGCAGCGTAGCCCAGAACACTGAAGCTTTCTTT.

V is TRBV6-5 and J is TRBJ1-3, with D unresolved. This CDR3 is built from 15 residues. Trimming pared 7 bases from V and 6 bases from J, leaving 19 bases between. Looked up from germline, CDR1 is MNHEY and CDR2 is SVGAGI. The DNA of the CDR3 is TGTGCCAGCAAGGCGGGATACCTGACTGAAAACACCATATATTTT. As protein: CASKAGYLTENTIYF.